This TCR beta chain was observed in a study of blood T cell repertoires in COVID-19. About the study: From the United States, Italy and Spain came samples of acute and convalescent COVID-19. T cells, B-cell-depleted T cells, or PBMCs provided the cDNA or gDNA that served as material.

CDR3 length: 16 amino acids. Trimming stripped 1 base from V and 8 bases from J, with 21 bases between. The germline V gene has CDR1 LGHDT and CDR2 YNNKEL (reference sequence). Methods used by the authors: The authors estimated nucleated cell counts from reference gene primer amplification. Some clones are missing from TCRdb's copy, which holds only in-frame ones; the method was immunoSEQ multiplex PCR. V and J calls and clone size come straight from that table; D and trimming were deduced from the DNA. Of some 83,000 clones listed, around nine tenths are singletons. The TCR was taken from a man in his forties or fifties with acute or convalescent COVID-19. The V call is TRBV3-1 (or the pseudogene TRBV3-2), the J call TRBJ2-7; the D is unclear. Sequencing was done on a sample of peripheral blood. The CDR3 loop is CASSQGLRLEGNQQYF. CDR3 in DNA: TGTGCCAGCAGCCAAGGGCTTAGGCTAGAAGGCAACCAGCAGTACTTC.